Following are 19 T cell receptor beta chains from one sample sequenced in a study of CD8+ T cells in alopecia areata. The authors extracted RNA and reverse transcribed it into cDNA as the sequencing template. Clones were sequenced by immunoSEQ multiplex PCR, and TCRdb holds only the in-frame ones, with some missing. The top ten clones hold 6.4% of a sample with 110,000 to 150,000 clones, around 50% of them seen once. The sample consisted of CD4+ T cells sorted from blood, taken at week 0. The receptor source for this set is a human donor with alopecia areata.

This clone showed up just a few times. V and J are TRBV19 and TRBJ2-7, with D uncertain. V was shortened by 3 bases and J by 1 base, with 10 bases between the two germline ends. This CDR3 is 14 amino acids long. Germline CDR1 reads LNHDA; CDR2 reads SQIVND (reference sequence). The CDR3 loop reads CASSMTAPSYEQYF. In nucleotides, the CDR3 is TGTGCCAGTAGTATGACGGCACCATCCTACGAGCAGTACTTC.

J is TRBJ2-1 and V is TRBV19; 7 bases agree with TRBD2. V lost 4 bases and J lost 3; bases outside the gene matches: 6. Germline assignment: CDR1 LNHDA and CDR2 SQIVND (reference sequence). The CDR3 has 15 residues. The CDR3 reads CASSNGGGFYNEQFF. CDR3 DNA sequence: TGTGCCAGTAGTAACGGCGGGGGTTTCTACAATGAGCAGTTCTTC. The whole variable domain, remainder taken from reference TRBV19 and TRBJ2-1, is DGGITQSPKYLFRKEGQNVTLSCEQNLNHDAMYWYRQDPGQGLRLIYYSQIVNDFQKGDIAEGYSVSREKKESFPLTVTSAQKNPTAFYLCASSNGGGFYNEQFFGPGTRLTVL.

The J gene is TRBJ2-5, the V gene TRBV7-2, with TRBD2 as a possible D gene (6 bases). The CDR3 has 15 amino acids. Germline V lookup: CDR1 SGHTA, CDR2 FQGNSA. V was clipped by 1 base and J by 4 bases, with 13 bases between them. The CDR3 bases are TGTGCCAGCAGCTTAGGATCGACCGGGAGAGAGACCCAGTACTTC. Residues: CASSLGSTGRETQYF.

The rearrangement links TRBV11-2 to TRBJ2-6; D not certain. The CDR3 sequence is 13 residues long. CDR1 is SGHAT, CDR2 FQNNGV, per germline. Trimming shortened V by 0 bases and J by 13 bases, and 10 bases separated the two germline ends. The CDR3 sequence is CASSLDLVEVLTF. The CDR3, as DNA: TGTGCCAGCAGCTTAGATCTGGTCGAAGTCCTGACTTTC.

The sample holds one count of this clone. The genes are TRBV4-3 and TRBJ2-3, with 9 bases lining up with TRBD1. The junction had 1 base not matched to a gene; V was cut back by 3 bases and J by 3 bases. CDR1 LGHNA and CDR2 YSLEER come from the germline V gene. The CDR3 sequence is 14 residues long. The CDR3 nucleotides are TGCGCCAGCAGCCAGACAGGGGGAACAGATACGCAGTATTTT. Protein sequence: CASSQTGGTDTQYF.

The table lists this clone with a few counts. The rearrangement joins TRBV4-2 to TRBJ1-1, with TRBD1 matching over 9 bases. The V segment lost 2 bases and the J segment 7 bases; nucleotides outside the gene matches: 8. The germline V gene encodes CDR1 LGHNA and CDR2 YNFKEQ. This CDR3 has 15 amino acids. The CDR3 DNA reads TGTGCCAGCAGCCAACTACAGGGGGCGCATAGTGAAGCTTTCTTT. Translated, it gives CASSQLQGAHSEAFF.

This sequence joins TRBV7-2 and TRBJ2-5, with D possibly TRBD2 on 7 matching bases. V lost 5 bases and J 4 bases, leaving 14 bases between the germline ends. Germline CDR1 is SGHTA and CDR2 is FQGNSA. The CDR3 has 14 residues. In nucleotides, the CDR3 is TGTGCCAGCAGCACAACGGGGGGCGCAGAGACCCAGTACTTC. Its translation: CASSTTGGAETQYF.

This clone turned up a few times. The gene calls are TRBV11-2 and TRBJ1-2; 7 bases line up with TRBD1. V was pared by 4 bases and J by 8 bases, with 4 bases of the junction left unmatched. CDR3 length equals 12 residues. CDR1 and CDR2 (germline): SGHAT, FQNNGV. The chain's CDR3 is CASSSTGIGYTF. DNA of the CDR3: TGTGCCAGCAGCTCGACAGGGATCGGCTACACCTTC. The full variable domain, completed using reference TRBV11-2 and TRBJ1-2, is EAGVAQSPRYKIIEKRQSVAFWCNPISGHATLYWYQQILGQGPKLLIQFQNNGVVDDSQLPKDRFSAERLKGVDSTLKIQPAKLEDSAVYLCASSSTGIGYTFGSGTRLTVV.

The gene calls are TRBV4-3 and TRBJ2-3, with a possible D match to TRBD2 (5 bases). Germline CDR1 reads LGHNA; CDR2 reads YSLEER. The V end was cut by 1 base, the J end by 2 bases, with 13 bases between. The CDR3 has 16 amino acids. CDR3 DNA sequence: TGCGCCAGCAGCCAAGGTACGGGGATCGTCACAGATACGCAGTATTTT. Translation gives CASSQGTGIVTDTQYF.

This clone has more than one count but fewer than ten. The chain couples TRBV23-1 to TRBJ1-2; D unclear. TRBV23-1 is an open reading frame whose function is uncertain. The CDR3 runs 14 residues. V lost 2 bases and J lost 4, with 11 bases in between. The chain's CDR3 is CASSQDGGCYGYTF. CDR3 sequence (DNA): TGCGCCAGCAGTCAAGACGGTGGCTGCTATGGCTACACCTTC.

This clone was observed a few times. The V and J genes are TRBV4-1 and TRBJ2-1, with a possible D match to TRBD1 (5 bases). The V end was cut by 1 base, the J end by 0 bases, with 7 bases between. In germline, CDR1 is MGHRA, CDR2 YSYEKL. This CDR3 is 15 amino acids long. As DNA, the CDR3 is TGCGCCAGCAGCCAAGGACAGAGCTCCTACAATGAGCAGTTCTTC. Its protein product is CASSQGQSSYNEQFF.

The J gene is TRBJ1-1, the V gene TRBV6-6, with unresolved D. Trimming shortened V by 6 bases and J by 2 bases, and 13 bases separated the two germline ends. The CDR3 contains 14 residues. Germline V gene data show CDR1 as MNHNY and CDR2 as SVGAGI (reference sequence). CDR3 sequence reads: CASSLPTGNTEAFF. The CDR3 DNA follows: TGTGCCAGCAGCCTCCCGACGGGTAACACTGAAGCTTTCTTT.

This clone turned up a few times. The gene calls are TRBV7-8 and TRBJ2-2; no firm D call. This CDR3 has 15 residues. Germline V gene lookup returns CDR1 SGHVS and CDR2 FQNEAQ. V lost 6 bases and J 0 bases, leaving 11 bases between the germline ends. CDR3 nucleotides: TGTGCCAGCAGTGCAGCCTTCGCGAACACCGGGGAGCTGTTTTTT. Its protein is CASSAAFANTGELFF. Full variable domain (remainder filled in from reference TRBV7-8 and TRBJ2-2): GAGVSQSPRYKVAKRGQDVALRCDPISGHVSLFWYQQALGQGPEFLTYFQNEAQLDKSGLPSDRFFAERPEGSVSTLKIQRTQQEDSAVYLCASSAAFANTGELFFGEGSRLTVL.

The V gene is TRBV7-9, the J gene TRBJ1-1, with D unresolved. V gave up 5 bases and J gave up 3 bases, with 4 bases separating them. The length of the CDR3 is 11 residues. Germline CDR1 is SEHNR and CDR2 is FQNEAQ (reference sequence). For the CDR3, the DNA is TGTGCCAGCAGCCAAGACACTGAAGCTTTCTTT. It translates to CASSQDTEAFF.

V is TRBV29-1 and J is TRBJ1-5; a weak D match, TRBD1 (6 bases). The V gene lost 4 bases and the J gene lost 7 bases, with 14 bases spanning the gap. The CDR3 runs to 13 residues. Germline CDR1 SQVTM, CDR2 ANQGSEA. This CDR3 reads CSVGLGGAQPQHF. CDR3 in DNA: TGCAGCGTTGGATTGGGGGGGGCCCAGCCCCAGCATTTT.

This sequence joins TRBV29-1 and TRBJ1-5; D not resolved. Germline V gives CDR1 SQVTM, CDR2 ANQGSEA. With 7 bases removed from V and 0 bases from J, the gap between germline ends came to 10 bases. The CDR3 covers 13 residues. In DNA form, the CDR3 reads TGCAGCGCTACGGGAGGTAGCAATCAGCCCCAGCATTTT. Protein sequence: CSATGGSNQPQHF.

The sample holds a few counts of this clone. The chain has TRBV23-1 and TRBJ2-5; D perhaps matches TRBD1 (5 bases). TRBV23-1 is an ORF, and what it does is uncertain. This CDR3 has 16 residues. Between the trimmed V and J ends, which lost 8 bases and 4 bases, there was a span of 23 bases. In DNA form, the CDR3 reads TGCGCCAGCGTGCTACCGGGTAGAGATCAGGGAGAGACCCAGTACTTC. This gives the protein CASVLPGRDQGETQYF.

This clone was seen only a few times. The CDR3 region is CSALPRLLYNEQFF. The CDR3 DNA sequence: TGCAGCGCCCTCCCCCGCTTATTATACAATGAGCAGTTCTTC. The chain recombines TRBV29-1 with TRBJ2-1; no clear D gene. This CDR3 has 14 residues. Germline V gene sequence: CDR1 SQVTM, CDR2 ANQGSEA. The germline V and J ends were trimmed by 7 bases and 4 bases, with 17 bases remaining between them.

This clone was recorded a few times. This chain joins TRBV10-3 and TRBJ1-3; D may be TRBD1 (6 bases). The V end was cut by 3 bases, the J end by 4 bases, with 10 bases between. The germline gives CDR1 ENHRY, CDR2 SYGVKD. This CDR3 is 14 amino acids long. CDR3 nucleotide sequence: TGTGCCATCAGTGACACAGGGTCCGGAAACACCATATATTTT. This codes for CAISDTGSGNTIYF.